Listed below are T cell receptor beta chains from one sample, sequenced in a study of blood T cells in healthy people across ages. Via MiXCR, TCRdb re-called the 5' RACE reads, giving one row per CDR3 protein. This sample has about 1.8 million distinct CDR3 sequences, with less than 50% found just once. Source material: blood. These receptors all stem from a woman in her thirties or forties in good health. Both conserved end residues are part of each CDR3. The D gene is left open where the match is weak. Not every row has a clone size; where given, it reads once, few, many or a size class.

v_gene,j_gene,d_gene,abundance,CDR3aa,CDR3nt
TRBV25-1,TRBJ2-7,-,-,CASSEHGGSYEQYF,TGTGCCAGCAGTGAACACGGAGGCTCCTACGAGCAGTACTTC
TRBV7-2,TRBJ1-2,TRBD1,-,CASSLGPRGQGGHGYTF,TGTGCCAGCAGCTTAGGCCCAAGAGGACAGGGAGGGCATGGCTACACCTTC
TRBV2,TRBJ2-1,-,-,CASSAASGVPYNEQFF,TGTGCCAGCAGTGCCGCAAGCGGTGTTCCCTACAATGAGCAGTTCTTC
TRBV7-2,TRBJ1-4,-,-,CASSRNPGTNEKLFF,TGTGCCAGCAGCCGCAACCCGGGAACTAATGAAAAACTGTTTTTT
TRBV27,TRBJ1-4,-,-,CASSLMAGPLGEKLFF,TGTGCCAGCAGCCTTATGGCGGGGCCGTTAGGTGAAAAACTGTTTTTT
TRBV10-3,TRBJ2-7,-,-,CAISEAGGNYEQYF,TGTGCCATCAGTGAGGCCGGGGGAAACTACGAGCAGTACTTC
TRBV11-1,TRBJ2-3,-,-,CASSLRAGPDADTQYF,TGTGCCAGCAGCTTAAGGGCAGGTCCCGACGCAGATACGCAGTATTTT
TRBV4-3,TRBJ2-3,-,-,CASSQDHGRDGADTQYF,TGCGCCAGCAGCCAAGATCATGGCAGGGACGGTGCAGATACGCAGTATTTT
TRBV6-1,TRBJ1-1,TRBD1,-,CASSAPGQINTEAFF,TGTGCCAGCAGTGCCCCGGGACAGATCAACACTGAAGCTTTCTTT
TRBV4-1,TRBJ1-1,-,-,CASSQDLPLAAAAEAFF,TGCGCCAGCAGCCAAGATCTTCCTTTAGCCGCGGCGGCTGAAGCTTTCTTT
TRBV20-1,TRBJ2-5,TRBD1,-,CSATGTGQETQYF,TGCAGTGCTACCGGGACAGGGCAAGAGACCCAGTACTTC
TRBV6-5,TRBJ2-7,-,few,CASSYSERPYEQYF,TGTGCCAGCAGTTACAGCGAGAGACCTTACGAGCAGTACTTC
TRBV6-2/TRBV6-3,TRBJ2-7,-,many,CASHKTVRYEQYF,TGTGCCAGCCACAAGACAGTTCGCTACGAGCAGTACTTC
TRBV7-9,TRBJ2-7,-,few,CASDTGTAPYEQYF,TGTGCCAGCGATACCGGGACGGCGCCCTACGAGCAGTACTTC
TRBV24-1,TRBJ2-7,TRBD1,few,CATSESPGTGDPLEQYF,TGTGCCACCAGTGAGTCACCCGGGACAGGGGATCCCCTCGAGCAGTACTTC
TRBV25-1,TRBJ1-5,-,once,CASCPPGTNQPQHF,TGTGCCAGCTGCCCCCCGGGTACAAATCAGCCCCAGCATTTT
TRBV9,TRBJ2-7,TRBD1,-,CASSVGTGRGEQYF,TGTGCCAGCAGTGTAGGGACAGGGAGAGGCGAGCAGTACTTC
TRBV27,TRBJ2-5,TRBD1,-,CASSLYGTDQETQYF,TGTGCCAGCAGTTTATATGGGACAGATCAAGAGACCCAGTACTTC
TRBV3-1,TRBJ2-3,-,-,CASRKGGATDTQYF,TGTGCCAGCAGGAAGGGGGGGGCCACAGATACGCAGTATTTT
TRBV20-1,TRBJ2-5,-,-,CSAERRTDETQYF,TGCAGTGCTGAACGACGGACAGACGAGACCCAGTACTTC
TRBV6-6,TRBJ2-7,-,few,CASSYSDGATEQYF,TGTGCCAGCAGTTACTCCGACGGCGCCACCGAGCAGTACTTC
TRBV18,TRBJ2-3,TRBD1,-,CASSPGQLSTDTQYF,TGTGCCAGCAGCCCGGGACAGCTTAGCACAGATACGCAGTATTTT
TRBV20-1,TRBJ1-5,-,-,CSAQTRAQPQHF,TGCAGTGCCCAGACAAGGGCTCAGCCCCAGCATTTT
TRBV11-2,TRBJ2-5,TRBD1,-,CASSTRTGEKKTQYF,TGTGCCAGCAGCACGCGGACAGGGGAGAAAAAGACCCAGTACTTC
TRBV27,TRBJ2-3,TRBD1,-,CASSMYRGGTDTQYF,TGTGCCAGCAGTATGTACAGGGGAGGCACAGATACGCAGTATTTT
TRBV7-9,TRBJ2-6,-,-,CASSLGVGNSGANVLTF,TGTGCCAGCAGCTTGGGGGTTGGGAACTCTGGGGCCAACGTCCTGACTTTC